Listed here is a single T cell receptor (beta chain). Antigen: not known. This sample is drawn from a study of long-term antiretroviral therapy in people with HIV. General study results and limits: Controls had broader CDR3 length ranges than HIV repertoires did.

Germline V gives CDR1 MNHEY, CDR2 SMNVEV (reference sequence). Trimming removed 5 bases at V and 8 bases at J, with 12 bases between. This CDR3 is 12 amino acids long. Runs used v3.0 of the immunoSEQ assay and were done at survey level. Using immunoSEQ multiplex PCR, the repertoire was profiled, and TCRdb retains in-frame clones only, with some absent. The sample lists fewer than 20,000 clones, around 73% occurring once. The TCR was taken from a woman between 50 and 59 years old with HIV. The sample was unsorted PBMCs, taken 0.3 years after starting antiretroviral therapy. This chain uses TRBV27 with TRBJ1-2; D unclear. The CDR3 bases are TGTGCCAGCAGTCGCGGCCTAGGGGGCTACACCTTC. It yields the protein CASSRGLGGYTF.